Listed here are 10 T cell receptor beta chains from one sample, sequenced in a study of read filtering for tumor transcriptome and immune sequencing. The library was built from roughly 400 ng RNA with molecular barcoded adaptors for alpha/delta and beta/gamma chains. TCRdb passed the reads through MiXCR, listing each CDR3 protein once. The table has more than 70,000 distinct CDR3 sequences, 20% to 25% seen once. Sequenced: a population of CD138-negative cells sorted from bone marrow. These receptors were obtained from a donor aged 40 or over with multiple myeloma.

V and J are TRBV4-1 and TRBJ2-1; 8 bases align to TRBD2. Germline CDR1 MGHRA, CDR2 YSYEKL. CDR3 size: 15 residues. V lost 4 bases and J lost 9; bases outside the gene matches: 11. Written as DNA, the CDR3 is TGCGCCAGCAGCCCCGAGGGCGGGGCGGGGGGTGAGCAGTTCTTC. Translated, it gives CASSPEGGAGGEQFF.

As to this clonotype: A much larger clone differs by one base, so this may be a read error. This sequence joins TRBV6-5 and TRBJ1-1; TRBD1 aligns across 7 bases. This CDR3 spans 12 amino acids. Germline V gene sequence: CDR1 MNHEY, CDR2 SVGAGI. The CDR3: CASSRTGDEASF. As DNA, the CDR3 is TGTGCCAGCAGTCGGACAGGCGATGAAGCTTCCTTT.

Notes on this clonotype: Given a much more abundant clone one base away, this may be a read error. The chain combines TRBV15 with TRBJ2-5; possible D gene TRBD2, 6 bases. The V gene's germline CDR1 is LNHNV and CDR2 YYDKDF (reference sequence). This CDR3 has 17 residues. The CDR3 DNA reads as TGTGCCACCCGCAGAGTTGGCGGAGGGGCGTACCAAGAGACCCAGTACTTC. It codes for CATRRVGGGAYQETQYF.

A remark on this clonotype: A much larger clone lies one base from this, so it may be a read error. Since the CDR3 does not end with the conserved phenylalanine or tryptophan, this likely comes from a read error. The chain employs TRBV7-9 and TRBJ2-6; TRBD1 agrees at 7 bases. CDR1 is SEHNR and CDR2 is FQNEAQ in the germline V gene (reference sequence). This CDR3 is built from 19 residues. V gave up 5 bases and J gave up 0 bases; unmatched junction bases: 13. The CDR3, as DNA: TGTGCCAGCAGCAGACTCGGGACAGACTATCCCTCTGGGGCCAACGTCCTGACTTAC. Translating gives CASSRLGTDYPSGANVLTY.

Worth noting for this clonotype: At one end the junction does not follow the germline gene, possibly because of a read error. The CDR3 here is CASGEGAGSQYF. The CDR3 DNA is TGTGCCAGCGGTGAGGGGGCTGGCTCGCAGTATTTT. This chain joins TRBV2 and TRBJ2-3, with TRBD1 identical over 7 bases. The CDR3 length is 12 residues. Germline CDR1 is SNHLY and CDR2 is FYNNEI.

This clonotype was recorded only once. Being one base from a much bigger clone, this may be a read error. This sequence joins TRBV6-9 and TRBJ1-1; TRBD1 might be the D (5 bases). The CDR3 sequence is 14 residues long. V lost 6 bases and J 5 bases, leaving 16 bases between the germline ends. CDR1 is MNHGY and CDR2 is SVAAGI in the germline V gene. The CDR3 DNA reads TGTGCCAGCAGGGCCGGGACGGGGAAAACTGAAGCTTTCTTT. It codes for CASRAGTGKTEAFF.

On this clonotype: At one end, the junction sequence differs from germline, possibly due to a read error. The J gene is TRBJ2-2, the V gene TRBV7-2, with a possible D match to TRBD2 (5 bases). The CDR3 has 18 residues. Germline V gene data show CDR1 as SGHTA and CDR2 as FQGNSA. The CDR3 DNA reads TGTGCCAGCAGCTTAGCAGGGCTGTATGGCCCCGGCACCGGGGAGCTGTCTTTT. Translating gives CASSLAGLYGPGTGELSF. Looking up the rest from reference TRBV7-2 and TRBJ2-2 gives the full variable domain: GAGVSQSPSNKVTEKGKDVELRCDPISGHTALYWYRQSLGQGLEFLIYFQGNSAPDKSGLPSDRFSAERTGGSVSTLTIQRTQQEDSAVYLCASSLAGLYGPGTGELSFGEGSRLTVL.

This clonotype was found a few times. The chain combines TRBV5-1 with TRBJ2-2; TRBD2 might be the D (5 bases). Trimming took off 4 bases at V and 4 bases at J, with 11 bases between the two ends. CDR1 and CDR2 (germline): SGHRS, YFSETQ. The CDR3 covers 14 residues. Here the CDR3 reads CASSTETTTGELFF. In DNA, the CDR3 is TGCGCCAGCAGCACTGAGACTACCACCGGGGAGCTGTTTTTT.

The table lists this clonotype with many counts. The genes are TRBV20-1 and TRBJ2-3; 7 nucleotides align to TRBD2. The ends lost 3 bases at V and 0 bases at J; junction bases unmatched: 3. Germline values: CDR1 DFQATT, CDR2 SNEGSKA (reference sequence). The CDR3 totals 14 residues. As DNA, the CDR3 is TGCAGTGCTAGGGAGCGGGGTAGCACAGATACGCAGTATTTT. Its translation is CSARERGSTDTQYF.

This clonotype was seen ten or more times. V and J are TRBV24-1 and TRBJ2-1; a weak D match, TRBD1 (5 bases). The V gene lost 0 bases and the J gene lost 5 bases, with 13 bases spanning the gap. Per the germline V gene, CDR1 is KGHDR and CDR2 is SFDVKD. The CDR3 is made up of 16 amino acids. The CDR3 DNA follows: TGTGCCACCAGTGATTTGCGTAGGGGTGACAACAATGAGCAGTTCTTC. It yields the protein CATSDLRRGDNNEQFF.